A selection of T cell receptor beta chains follows, all from one sample in a study of cytomegalovirus exposure and HLA in healthy donors. Some clones are missing from TCRdb's copy, which holds only in-frame ones; the method was immunoSEQ multiplex PCR. The data hold roughly 190,000 clones, with about 13% observed a single time. Input material: PBMCs. The origin of the receptors is a man between 50 and 59 years old in good health and CMV-seropositive. Each CDR3 is given without its conserved first and last residue. Each record gives: V gene, J gene, CDR3 protein.

TRBV19,TRBJ1-6,ASSISPGINSPLH
TRBV28,TRBJ1-2,ASSLEGTSLGYT
TRBV27,TRBJ2-1,ASSWLARPALNEQF
TRBV2,TRBJ1-5,ASTDRERNQPQH
TRBV9,TRBJ1-5,ASSVEGNSNQPQH
TRBV6-4,TRBJ1-1,ASRLTGDTEAF
TRBV5-4,TRBJ2-2,ASSLGGGTGELF
TRBV19,TRBJ2-7,ASSPTGWGEQY
TRBV11-3,TRBJ1-2,ASSLRQGGGYGYT
TRBV19,TRBJ2-3,ASSIRVGYTDTQY
TRBV6-5,TRBJ1-1,ASSYSGGGTEAF
TRBV15,TRBJ2-2,ATSSFRGGAGELF
TRBV4-3,TRBJ1-2,ASSFGTGGGYGYT
TRBV30,TRBJ1-1,AWSRSRGGGEAF
TRBV5-1,TRBJ2-2,ASSAILAGGPFANTGELF
TRBV21-1,TRBJ1-2,ASSPASTYYGYT
TRBV13,TRBJ1-2,ASSTRTGVYGYT
TRBV4-3,TRBJ2-3,ASSQDLPEILYTDTQY
TRBV29-1,TRBJ1-2,SATPWPDRGRNGYT
TRBV9,TRBJ1-1,ASTVGGQGETEAF
TRBV5-1,TRBJ2-1,ASSLVATSGNNEQF
TRBV18,TRBJ1-3,ASSPRQGSSGNTIY
TRBV4-2,.,ASSQPGGVALEQY
TRBV28,TRBJ1-2,ASTVGTARNYGYT
TRBV4-2,TRBJ2-7,ASSQASGYEQY
TRBV19,TRBJ1-1,ASSIDLASEAF
TRBV19,TRBJ1-1,ASSSIPGRGSWNTEAF
TRBV4-2,TRBJ1-2,ASSQDRGRHYGYT
TRBV7-3,TRBJ1-1,ASSSTGLTEAF
TRBV10-1,TRBJ2-2,ASRGQGNTGELF
TRBV7-2,TRBJ1-5,ASSLGSPPGPQH
TRBV29-1,TRBJ1-1,SGQGGFAEAF
TRBV5-4,TRBJ1-2,ASSPLYYGGINYGYT
TRBV19,TRBJ1-1,ASSPRRRLEAF
TRBV29-1,TRBJ2-3,SVAGQPTDTQY
TRBV6-5,TRBJ1-5,ASSPQGGVDQPQH
TRBV5-4,TRBJ2-4,ASSLFGTDPKTIQY